What follows is one T cell receptor (beta chain) and its context. An assay was performed, and its level was deep. The method was immunoSEQ multiplex PCR; TCRdb's version includes in-frame clones alone and lacks a portion of them. The table shows hundreds of thousands of clones, with around 97% occurring only once. This specimen comes from a study of shared clonotypes between healthy human individuals. The germline V gene encodes CDR1 SGHRS and CDR2 YFSETQ. This CDR3 comprises 16 residues. V was shortened by 0 bases and J by 0 bases, with 13 bases between the two germline ends. The specimen sequenced was naive CD4+ T cells sorted from blood. Noted subset: CD45RA+ positively selected. The chain combines TRBV5-1 with TRBJ2-7; D ambiguous. The clonotype was recovered from a woman in her 30s in good health. CDR3 residues: CASSLGASASSYEQYF. The CDR3 DNA reads TGCGCCAGCAGCTTGGGGGCCAGCGCAAGCTCCTACGAGCAGTACTTC.